These 8 T cell receptor beta chains originate from one sample sequenced in a study of T cell repertoires in aging, cancer and after chemotherapy. Peripheral blood genomic DNA, not sorted cells or RNA, was the template. Rearranged V-D-J TRB sequences were amplified with a mixed TRB-A/B primer pool. TCRdb re-called the multiplex PCR reads through MiXCR, storing one row per CDR3 protein. In the table there are roughly 2,900 distinct CDR3 sequences, over 25% of which are singletons. Specimen: blood. The receptors derive from a human donor with a solid tumor.

The chain has TRBV18 and TRBJ1-1; perhaps TRBD1 as D (5 bases). V lost 1 base and J lost 4, with 16 bases in between. Germline CDR1 and CDR2: KGHSH and LQKENI. The CDR3 extends over 16 amino acids. The CDR3 DNA is TGTGCCAGCTCACCACTGGACAAGGGTTTGGTCACTGAAGCTTTCTTT. It codes for CASSPLDKGLVTEAFF. Looking up the rest from reference TRBV18 and TRBJ1-1 gives the full variable domain: NAGVMQNPRHLVRRRGQEARLRCSPMKGHSHVYWYRQLPEEGLKFMVYLQKENIIDESGMPKERFSAEFPKEGPSILRIQQVVRGDSAAYFCASSPLDKGLVTEAFFGQGTRLTVV.

J is TRBJ2-1 and V is TRBV7-6, with 9 bases aligning to TRBD1. The trim removed 5 bases at V and 6 bases at J, leaving 11 bases unmatched. CDR3 length: 16 amino acids. Germline loops: CDR1 SGHVS, CDR2 FNYEAQ. The CDR3 DNA reads TGTGCCAGCAGCCATAGGGCGGGACAGGGTGCCAATGAGCAGTTCTTC. As protein: CASSHRAGQGANEQFF.

This clonotype was counted between two and nine times. The genes are TRBV24-1 and TRBJ2-2, with 7 bases identical to TRBD1. V lost 11 bases, J lost 6 bases, and 5 bases stayed unmatched. The CDR3 sequence is 12 residues long. Per the germline V gene, CDR1 is KGHDR and CDR2 is SFDVKD. The CDR3 protein is CAISQGPGELFF. In nucleotides, the CDR3 is TGTGCCATATCACAGGGGCCCGGGGAGCTGTTTTTT.

The chain uses TRBV10-3 and TRBJ2-7, with D possibly being TRBD1 or TRBD2 (5 bases each). V lost 0 bases and J 2 bases, leaving 11 bases between the germline ends. The germline CDR1 and CDR2 sequences are ENHRY and SYGVKD. This CDR3 has 15 residues. The CDR3 loop is CAISESRDRPYEQYF. The CDR3, as DNA: TGTGCCATCAGTGAGTCAAGGGACCGACCCTACGAGCAGTACTTC.

This clonotype appeared once. The rearrangement joins TRBV11-2 to TRBJ2-1; TRBD2 aligns across 14 bases. The germline V gene encodes CDR1 SGHAT and CDR2 FQNNGV. The CDR3 loop spans 18 amino acids. The V gene end was trimmed by 4 bases and the J gene end by 8 bases; junction bases not matched to a gene: 13. Here the CDR3 DNA reads TGTGCCAGCAGCTCCTATTTCGCGACTAGCGGGAGGGCCTATGAGCAGTTCTTC. Amino acid sequence: CASSSYFATSGRAYEQFF.

The chain carries TRBV4-1 and TRBJ1-2; a possible D gene is TRBD1 (6 bases). Trimming stripped 5 bases from V and 6 bases from J, with 19 bases between. This CDR3 is built from 15 residues. Germline V gene data show CDR1 as MGHRA and CDR2 as YSYEKL. CDR3 in DNA: TGCGCCAGCAGCTACCGACGGGGGCTATATGATGGCTACACCTTC. Protein: CASSYRRGLYDGYTF.

Sample share makes this clonotype large (0.1 to 1%). The chain recombines TRBV19 with TRBJ2-7, with D perhaps TRBD2 (5 bases). The CDR3 contains 16 residues. CDR1 and CDR2 from the germline V gene are LNHDA and SQIVND (reference sequence). V lost 0 bases, J lost 2 bases, and 14 bases lay in between. This CDR3 is CASSIEGSVTTYEQYF. In DNA, the CDR3 is TGTGCCAGTAGTATAGAGGGTAGCGTTACAACCTACGAGCAGTACTTC.

The genes are TRBV11-2 and TRBJ1-5, with D possibly being TRBD1 (5 bases). Germline assignment: CDR1 SGHAT and CDR2 FQNNGV. The CDR3 covers 14 residues. V gave up 0 bases and J gave up 2 bases, with 5 bases separating them. The CDR3 protein is CASSLDRGNQPQHF. CDR3 DNA: TGTGCCAGCAGCTTAGACAGGGGCAATCAGCCCCAGCATTTT.